This T cell receptor beta chain emerged from a study of T-cell reconstitution after alpha-beta-depleted transplantation in children. Broader study findings: Several hundred expanded graft clones reportedly supplied alpha-beta T cells about two months after transplant. A year had passed since transplant, and T-cell counts and diversity by then came mostly from newly produced T cells. Recipient T cells and thymic progenitors that survived were the source of the high TCRbeta diversity seen at day 60 in some patients.

V lost 1 base and J lost 4, with 14 bases in between. Germline V gene lookup returns CDR1 SGHRS and CDR2 YFSETQ. CDR3 length: 15 amino acids. Details on this clonotype: No antigen is known for it.

Unique molecular identifiers tagged the TCRbeta library. TCRdb reprocessed the PCR reads with MiXCR, giving one entry per CDR3 protein. The sample consists of under 250,000 distinct CDR3 sequences, 17% of them appearing once. The TCR was taken from a male patient aged 2-10 years who had a stem cell transplant for acute lymphoblastic leukemia, so the T cells may come from the graft donor. Source: PBMCs, mostly from graft donor cells, taken 360 days after TCRalphabeta/CD19-depleted stem cell transplant. This sequence joins TRBV5-1 and TRBJ1-1, with a weak D call TRBD1 (5 bases). The CDR3 nucleotides are TGCGCCAGCAGCTTGTTACAAGCTGGGGGCACTGAAGCTTTCTTT. Translation gives CASSLLQAGGTEAFF.